This T cell receptor beta chain came from a study of T cell changes during pregnancy in multiple sclerosis. The table came from immunoSEQ multiplex PCR; TCRdb's copy has only in-frame clones and leaves some out. The sample comprises roughly 75,000 clones, about 93% of which are singletons, and just over 2.5% rests with the top ten. The V and J ends lost 2 bases and 1 base respectively, with 10 bases between them. This CDR3 spans 14 amino acids. Per germline, CDR1 GTSNPN and CDR2 SVGIG (reference sequence). This sequence joins TRBV30 and TRBJ2-3; D perhaps matches TRBD2 (6 bases). Sequencing was performed on peripheral blood, taken after pregnancy. This sequence was found in a female donor in good health, enrolled as a control in a pregnancy study. CDR3 protein: CAWSNRRGTDTQYF. As DNA, the CDR3 is TGTGCCTGGAGTAATAGGAGGGGCACAGATACGCAGTATTTT.